This TCR beta chain was identified during a study of T cell responses to AZD1222 COVID-19 vaccine. Study findings and constraints: The sample set comprised mostly white British donors with more females, and clonal diversity was possibly underestimated. Only 6 or 7 individuals given AZD1222 were seropositive at baseline.

The method was immunoSEQ multiplex PCR; TCRdb's version includes in-frame clones alone and lacks a portion of them. The table lists just under 100,000 clones, around nine tenths of them singletons, with approximately 2.8% in the top ten. The junction had 9 bases not matched to a gene; V was cut back by 5 bases and J by 6 bases. Germline CDR1 is LNHDA and CDR2 is SQIVND (reference sequence). The CDR3 has 15 amino acids. As concerns this clone: Its antigen is still unknown.

The origin of this receptor is an adult in good health. Source: peripheral blood, taken on day 0 of AZD1222 vaccination. This chain links TRBV19 with TRBJ1-2, with 10 bases aligning to TRBD1. The CDR3 reads CASSPDLDRGHGYTF. The CDR3 nucleotides read TGTGCCAGTAGTCCGGACCTAGACAGGGGGCATGGCTACACCTTC.